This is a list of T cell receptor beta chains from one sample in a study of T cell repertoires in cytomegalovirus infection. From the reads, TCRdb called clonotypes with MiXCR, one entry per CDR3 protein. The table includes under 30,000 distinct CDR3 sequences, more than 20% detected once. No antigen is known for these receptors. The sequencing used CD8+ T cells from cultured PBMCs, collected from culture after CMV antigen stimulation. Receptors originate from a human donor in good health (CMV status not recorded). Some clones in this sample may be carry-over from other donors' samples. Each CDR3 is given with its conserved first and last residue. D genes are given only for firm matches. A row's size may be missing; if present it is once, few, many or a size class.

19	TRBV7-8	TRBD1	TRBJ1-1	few	CASSSLGTGPELMNTEAFF	TGTGCCAGCAGCTCCCTTGGGACAGGGCCGGAATTGATGAACACTGAAGCTTTCTTT
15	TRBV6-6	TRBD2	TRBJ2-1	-	CASSPDGGAYNEQFF	TGTGCCAGCAGTCCGGATGGGGGGGCCTACAATGAGCAGTTCTTC
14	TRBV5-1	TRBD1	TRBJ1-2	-	CASSLGTGYRGYTF	TGCGCCAGCAGCCTAGGGACAGGGTATCGTGGCTACACCTTC
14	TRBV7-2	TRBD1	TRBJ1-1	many	CASSLVGGTAEAFF	TGTGCCAGCAGCTTAGTAGGGGGCACCGCTGAAGCTTTCTTT
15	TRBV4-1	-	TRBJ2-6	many	CASSRERSGANVLTF	TGCGCCAGCAGCCGCGAGCGATCTGGGGCCAACGTCCTGACTTTC
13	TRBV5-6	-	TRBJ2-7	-	CASSLARVREQYF	TGTGCCAGCAGCTTGGCCAGGGTAAGAGAGCAGTACTTC
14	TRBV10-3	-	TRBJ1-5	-	CAISESPGNQPQHF	TGTGCCATCAGTGAGTCGCCCGGGAACCAGCCCCAGCATTTT
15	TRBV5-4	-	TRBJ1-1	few	CASSLGGAVNTEAFF	TGTGCCAGCAGCTTGGGAGGGGCAGTGAACACTGAAGCTTTCTTT
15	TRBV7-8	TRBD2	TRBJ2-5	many	CASSVSGGRIETQYF	TGTGCCAGCAGCGTTAGCGGGGGACGGATAGAGACCCAGTACTTC
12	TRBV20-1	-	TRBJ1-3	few	CSVSYSGNTIYF	TGCAGTGTCAGCTACTCTGGAAACACCATATATTTT
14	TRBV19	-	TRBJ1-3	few	CASKDRSSGNTIYF	TGTGCCAGTAAGGACAGATCCTCTGGAAACACCATATATTTT
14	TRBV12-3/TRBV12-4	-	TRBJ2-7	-	CASSFGVSSYEQYF	TGTGCCAGCAGTTTCGGGGTTAGCTCCTACGAGCAGTACTTC
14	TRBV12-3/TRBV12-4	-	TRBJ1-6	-	CASSMDIVNSPLHF	TGTGCCAGCAGTATGGACATAGTAAATTCACCCCTCCACTTT
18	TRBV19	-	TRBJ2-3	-	CASRRAGTGSRRVDTQYF	TGTGCCAGCAGACGGGCGGGTACAGGGTCCAGACGTGTAGATACGCAGTATTTT
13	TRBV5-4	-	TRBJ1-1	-	CASSLNQNTEAFF	TGTGCCAGCAGCTTGAACCAGAACACTGAAGCTTTCTTT
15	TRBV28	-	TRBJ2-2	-	CATKGVGLRTGELFF	TGTGCCACCAAAGGAGTGGGGCTACGCACCGGGGAGCTGTTTTTT
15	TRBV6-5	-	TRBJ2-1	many	CASSYPGGAGYEQFF	TGTGCCAGCAGTTACCCAGGGGGGGCCGGCTATGAGCAGTTCTTC
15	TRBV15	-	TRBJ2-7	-	CATSREAGTAYEQYF	TGTGCCACCAGCAGAGAGGCCGGGACGGCCTACGAGCAGTACTTC
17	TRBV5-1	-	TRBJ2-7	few	CASSLEGSPRSSYEQYF	TGCGCCAGCAGCTTGGAGGGCAGCCCTAGGAGCTCCTACGAGCAGTACTTC
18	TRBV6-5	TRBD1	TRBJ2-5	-	CASSYSPRTGAIQETQYF	TGTGCCAGCAGTTACTCACCCCGGACAGGGGCGATACAAGAGACCCAGTACTTC
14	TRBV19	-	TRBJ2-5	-	CASSFTGFQETQYF	TGTGCCAGTAGTTTCACAGGTTTCCAAGAGACCCAGTACTTC
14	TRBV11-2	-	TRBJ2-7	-	CASSLGLRLCEQYF	TGTGCCAGCAGCTTAGGGCTGCGCCTCTGCGAGCAGTACTTC
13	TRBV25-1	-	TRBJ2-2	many	CASSVGVRGELFF	TGTGCCAGCAGTGTCGGGGTTCGCGGGGAGCTGTTTTTT
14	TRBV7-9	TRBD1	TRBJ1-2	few	CASSRQGKDYGYTF	TGTGCCAGCAGCAGACAGGGGAAGGACTATGGCTACACCTTC
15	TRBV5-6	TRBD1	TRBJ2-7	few	CASSLIPGQSYEQYF	TGTGCCAGCAGCTTGATCCCGGGACAGTCCTACGAGCAGTACTTC
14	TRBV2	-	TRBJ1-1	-	CASSVSDANTEAFF	TGTGCCAGCAGTGTATCCGATGCGAACACTGAAGCTTTCTTT
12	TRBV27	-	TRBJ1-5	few	CASSLVGQPQHF	TGTGCCAGCAGTTTAGTGGGGCAGCCCCAGCATTTT
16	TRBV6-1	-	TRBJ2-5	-	CASSERRTGGWETQYF	TGTGCCAGCAGTGAAAGACGTACGGGGGGCTGGGAGACCCAGTACTTC
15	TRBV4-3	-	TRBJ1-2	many	CASSQDPAPYYGYTF	TGCGCCAGCAGCCAAGACCCAGCCCCATACTATGGCTACACCTTC
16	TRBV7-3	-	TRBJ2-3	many	CASSLTGDSSTDTQYF	TGTGCCAGCAGCCTTACAGGGGACTCTAGCACAGATACGCAGTATTTT
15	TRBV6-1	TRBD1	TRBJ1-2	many	CASRKSTGGAYGYTF	TGTGCCAGCAGGAAATCAACAGGGGGCGCGTATGGCTACACCTTC
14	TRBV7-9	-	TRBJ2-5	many	CASSLVSNGATQYF	TGTGCCAGCAGCTTAGTGTCCAATGGAGCGACCCAGTACTTC
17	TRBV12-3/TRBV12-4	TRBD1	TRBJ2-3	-	CASSSGTGLSSTDTQYF	TGTGCCAGCAGTTCCGGGACAGGTCTATCTAGCACAGATACGCAGTATTTT
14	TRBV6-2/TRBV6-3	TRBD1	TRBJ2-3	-	CASRGQGAADTQYF	TGTGCCAGCAGGGGACAGGGGGCCGCAGATACGCAGTATTTT
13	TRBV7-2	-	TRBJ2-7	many	CASSLRVSHEQYF	TGTGCCAGCAGCTTAAGGGTTAGCCACGAGCAGTACTTC
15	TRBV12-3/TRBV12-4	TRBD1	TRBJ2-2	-	CASKIRDSIAGELFF	TGTGCCAGCAAGATCCGGGACAGCATTGCCGGGGAGCTGTTTTTT
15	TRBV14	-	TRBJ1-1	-	CASSQDIWGGTEAFF	TGTGCCAGCAGCCAAGACATTTGGGGGGGCACTGAAGCTTTCTTT
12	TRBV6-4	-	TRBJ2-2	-	CASSPSDSELFF	TGTGCCAGCAGCCCTTCAGATTCCGAGCTGTTTTTT
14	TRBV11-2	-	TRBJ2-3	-	CASSLDQITDTQYF	TGTGCCAGCAGCTTAGATCAGATTACAGATACGCAGTATTTT
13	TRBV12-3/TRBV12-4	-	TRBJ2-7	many	CASSLAQGHEQYF	TGTGCCAGCAGTTTAGCCCAGGGCCACGAGCAGTACTTC